This TCR beta chain was found in a study of blood T cell repertoires in COVID-19. Across the whole study: Samples representing acute and convalescent COVID-19 were sourced from the United States, Italy and Spain. PBMCs, B-cell-depleted T cells, or T cells were the source of the cDNA or gDNA that made up the material.

The CDR3 is 14 residues long. Germline V lookup: CDR1 SGHRS, CDR2 YFSETQ. J was trimmed by 2 bases and V by 4 bases; bases with no gene match: 3. Study processing details: Amplification with reference gene primers provided the estimates of nucleated cell counts. The table came from immunoSEQ multiplex PCR; TCRdb's copy has only in-frame clones and leaves some out. That table gives V, J and clone size, and the DNA gave D and trimming. The sample lists fewer than 20,000 clones, just over 85% seen once, with approximately 2.6% in the top ten. The chain combines TRBV5-1 with TRBJ1-1; the match to TRBD1 covers 9 bases. The specimen was peripheral blood. This clonotype originated in a human donor in a cohort sampled during active COVID-19. The CDR3 spells CASSRDRDNTEAFF. DNA for the CDR3: TGCGCCAGCAGCAGGGACAGGGATAACACTGAAGCTTTCTTT.